A selection of T cell receptor beta chains follows, all from one sample in a study of Graves' ophthalmopathy and Graves' hyperthyroidism. Via MiXCR, TCRdb re-called the multiplex PCR reads, giving one row per CDR3 protein. The table includes approximately 700,000 distinct CDR3 sequences, about 38% detected once. The specimen was peripheral blood. The source of these receptors is an adult man with Graves' ophthalmopathy. CDR3s include the opening cysteine and the closing phenylalanine or tryptophan. D genes are given only for firm matches. Rows give clone size only sometimes, using once, few, many, or a class for an expanded clone.

D | J | size | V | CDR3 | DNA
TRBD1 | TRBJ1-5 | - | TRBV10-3 | CATLDRGTYSNQPQHF | TGTGCCACCCTGGACAGGGGGACCTATAGCAATCAGCCCCAGCATTTT
- | TRBJ2-7 | once | TRBV25-1 | CAWSVTGPSYEQYF | TGTGCCTGGAGTGTAACGGGGCCCTCCTACGAGCAGTACTTC
- | TRBJ2-5 | few | TRBV7-2 | CASSLVGYGQPQYF | TGTGCCAGCAGCTTAGTGGGATATGGTCAGCCCCAGTACTTC
TRBD1 | TRBJ2-6 | - | TRBV10-3 | CAISGGQMPVGANVLTF | TGTGCCATCAGTGGGGGACAGATGCCTGTAGGGGCCAACGTCCTGACTTTC
TRBD1 | TRBJ1-1 | - | TRBV2 | CASSELPGGTEAFF | TGTGCCAGCAGTGAACTTCCAGGGGGCACTGAAGCTTTCTTT
- | TRBJ1-4 | - | TRBV29-1 | CSVDRGATNEKLFF | TGCAGCGTTGACCGGGGGGCCACTAATGAAAAACTGTTTTTT
- | TRBJ2-7 | many | TRBV11-3 | CASEGSSYEQYF | TGTGCCAGCGAGGGGAGCTCCTACGAGCAGTACTTC
- | TRBJ2-7 | few | TRBV10-2 | CASSRVAEYNSYEQYF | TGCGCCAGCAGCCGTGTAGCGGAGTATAACTCCTACGAGCAGTACTTC
TRBD1 | TRBJ1-6 | - | TRBV20-1 | CSARARGHNSPLHF | TGCAGTGCTAGAGCAAGGGGGCATAATTCACCCCTCCACTTT
- | TRBJ2-6 | - | TRBV15 | CATSAQGANVLTF | TGTGCCACCAGCGCGCAGGGGGCCAACGTCCTGACTTTC
- | TRBJ1-1 | many | TRBV29-1 | CSVEDLVWSMNTEAFF | TGCAGCGTTGAAGATCTGGTATGGAGCATGAACACTGAAGCTTTCTTT
TRBD1 | TRBJ1-4 | - | TRBV4-1 | CASSQGQGFEKLFF | TGCGCCAGCAGCCAAGGACAGGGGTTCGAAAAACTGTTTTTT
- | TRBJ1-2 | many | TRBV11-2 | CASSLEGGLINYGYTF | TGTGCCAGCAGCTTGGAGGGGGGTTTAATCAACTATGGCTACACCTTC
- | TRBJ2-5 | many | TRBV15 | CATSRDPKETQYF | TGTGCCACCAGCAGGGACCCTAAAGAGACCCAGTACTTC
- | TRBJ1-4 | - | TRBV5-8 | CASSPNRFATNEKLFF | TGTGCCAGCAGCCCGAACAGATTTGCAACTAATGAAAAACTGTTTTTT
- | TRBJ2-7 | many | TRBV7-9 | CASSLKLSWEQYF | TGTGCCAGCAGCTTAAAATTGAGTTGGGAGCAGTACTTC
TRBD2 | TRBJ2-6 | - | TRBV25-1 | CASSRTSGSGANVLTF | TGTGCCAGCAGTCGCACTAGCGGATCTGGGGCCAACGTCCTGACTTTC
- | TRBJ1-1 | - | TRBV29-1 | CSDDKAGFTEAFF | TGCAGTGATGATAAAGCAGGGTTTACTGAAGCTTTCTTT
- | TRBJ1-5 | - | TRBV25-1 | CASSLRGYEHF | TGTGCCAGCAGTTTACGAGGCTACGAGCATTTT
TRBD2 | TRBJ2-2 | - | TRBV10-3 | CAISGLAGGTNTGELFF | TGTGCCATCTCCGGACTAGCGGGAGGGACGAACACCGGGGAGCTGTTTTTT
- | TRBJ2-7 | many | TRBV14 | CASSQVADRSKGQYF | TGTGCCAGCAGCCAAGTTGCGGACCGATCCAAGGGGCAGTACTTC
- | TRBJ2-6 | few | TRBV5-1 | CASGRIFSGANVLTF | TGCGCCAGCGGTCGGATTTTCTCTGGGGCCAACGTCCTGACTTTC
TRBD1 | TRBJ1-2 | - | TRBV7-2 | CASSFKGAGRGYTF | TGTGCCAGCAGCTTCAAGGGGGCAGGGCGCGGCTACACCTTC
- | TRBJ1-5 | few | TRBV18 | CASSPNRVSNQPQHF | TGTGCCAGCTCACCTAACAGGGTTAGCAATCAGCCCCAGCATTTT
- | TRBJ1-5 | many | TRBV7-2 | CASSLEVQGGQPQHF | TGTGCCAGCAGCTTAGAGGTCCAGGGTGGGCAGCCCCAGCATTTT
- | TRBJ2-7 | - | TRBV6-4 | CASSACQFESYEQYF | TGTGCCAGCAGTGCCTGCCAATTCGAGTCCTACGAGCAGTACTTC
- | TRBJ2-7 | - | TRBV20-1 | CSARSGGINEQYF | TGCAGTGCTAGGAGTGGGGGGATAAATGAGCAGTACTTC
- | TRBJ2-6 | many | TRBV7-8 | CASSLVEWQPRPGANVLTF | TGTGCCAGCAGCTTAGTGGAATGGCAGCCCCGGCCTGGGGCCAACGTCCTGACTTTC
- | TRBJ1-1 | many | TRBV12-3/TRBV12-4 | CASTPGSGVSEAFF | TGTGCCAGCACCCCTGGGTCAGGGGTCTCCGAAGCTTTCTTT
- | TRBJ2-6 | - | TRBV2 | CASSKGVGANVLTF | TGTGCCAGCAGCAAGGGTGTCGGGGCCAACGTCCTGACTTTC
- | TRBJ1-2 | - | TRBV9 | CASGFPQTNYGYTF | TGTGCTAGTGGTTTCCCCCAGACTAACTATGGCTACACCTTC
- | TRBJ1-1 | many | TRBV7-9 | CASSPVREGTEAFF | TGTGCCAGCAGCCCGGTCCGGGAGGGCACTGAAGCTTTCTTT
- | TRBJ2-2 | - | TRBV19 | CASSILPNTGELFF | TGTGCCAGTAGTATACTTCCGAACACCGGGGAGCTGTTTTTT
- | TRBJ2-6 | many | TRBV5-1 | CASSSAGTGANVLTF | TGCGCCAGCAGTTCCGCGGGGACTGGGGCCAACGTCCTGACTTTC
TRBD1 | TRBJ2-5 | - | TRBV6-6 | CASSLRNPGQQETQYF | TGTGCCAGCAGTCTCAGAAACCCGGGACAGCAAGAGACCCAGTACTTC
TRBD1 | TRBJ1-2 | many | TRBV4-3 | CASSPIARGHGYTF | TGCGCCAGCAGCCCCATCGCCAGGGGGCATGGCTACACCTTC
TRBD1 | TRBJ2-7 | - | TRBV19 | CASSIDRGRYEQYF | TGTGCCAGTAGTATCGACAGGGGGCGTTACGAGCAGTACTTC
- | TRBJ1-1 | few | TRBV12-3/TRBV12-4 | CASRGVPGTEAFF | TGTGCCAGCAGGGGGGTTCCCGGCACTGAAGCTTTCTTT
- | TRBJ2-2 | many | TRBV7-9 | CASMALAGELFF | TGTGCCAGCATGGCGTTGGCCGGGGAGCTGTTTTTT
- | TRBJ2-2 | - | TRBV19 | CASSTTTLDSEHFTGELFF | TGTGCCAGTAGTACGACGACCTTAGATAGCGAGCACTTCACCGGGGAGCTGTTTTTT
- | TRBJ1-6 | many | TRBV30 | CAWSADRSPLHF | TGTGCCTGGAGCGCGGATAGGTCACCCCTCCACTTT
- | TRBJ2-5 | many | TRBV20-1 | CSASMQGGETQYF | TGCAGTGCTAGTATGCAGGGTGGGGAGACCCAGTACTTC
- | TRBJ1-5 | - | TRBV4-2 | CASSQDAARSNQPQHF | TGTGCCAGCAGCCAAGACGCGGCCCGTAGCAATCAGCCCCAGCATTTT
TRBD1 | TRBJ1-1 | many | TRBV5-1 | CASRAGQANTEAFF | TGCGCCAGCAGGGCTGGACAGGCAAACACTGAAGCTTTCTTT
TRBD2 | TRBJ2-1 | - | TRBV10-3 | CAIAWAGADNEQFF | TGTGCCATCGCTTGGGCGGGAGCGGACAATGAGCAGTTCTTC
- | TRBJ1-6 | many | TRBV7-2 | CASSSPPGVNSPLHF | TGTGCCAGCAGCTCCCCCCCAGGAGTTAATTCACCCCTCCACTTT
- | TRBJ2-7 | - | TRBV25-1 | CAWSVPGSYEQYF | TGTGCCTGGAGTGTACCGGGATCCTACGAGCAGTACTTC
- | TRBJ1-2 | many | TRBV11-2 | CASSLVMGEVGYGYTF | TGTGCCAGCAGCTTAGTCATGGGGGAGGTCGGCTATGGCTACACCTTC
TRBD1 | TRBJ1-2 | - | TRBV29-1 | CSVGGQALSYGYTF | TGCAGCGTTGGAGGACAGGCCCTGAGCTATGGCTACACCTTC
- | TRBJ2-7 | - | TRBV6-1 | CASSELTDEQYF | TGTGCCAGCAGTGAACTCACCGACGAGCAGTACTTC
TRBD1 | TRBJ1-1 | few | TRBV12-3/TRBV12-4 | CAVGQGHTEAFF | TGTGCCGTCGGACAGGGTCACACTGAAGCTTTCTTT
- | TRBJ2-2 | - | TRBV12-3/TRBV12-4 | CASSLARLSGELFF | TGTGCCAGCAGTTTAGCCCGATTGTCGGGGGAGCTGTTTTTT
TRBD2 | TRBJ2-3 | few | TRBV10-3 | CATSAGGPGDTQYF | TGTGCCACGTCAGCGGGAGGGCCGGGAGATACGCAGTATTTT